The present entry profiles one T cell receptor beta chain with its context. This sample was included in a study of blood T cell repertoires in COVID-19. In the study overall: The United States, Italy and Spain supplied acute and convalescent COVID-19 samples.

Assay: immunoSEQ multiplex PCR; the TCRdb copy retains only in-frame clones and omits some. The table lists 220,000 or so clones, about 90% of them singletons. The germline CDR1 and CDR2 sequences are SQVTM and ANQGSEA. This CDR3 region has 12 residues. V shed 6 bases and J shed 8 bases, with 16 bases lying between them. The V and J genes are TRBV29-1 and TRBJ1-1; D may be TRBD1 (5 bases). The clonotype originates from a man aged 25 to 40 who had been exposed to COVID-19. Sequenced: PBMCs or T cells enriched from blood (not recorded which). The CDR3 spells CSVENRPQEAFF. As DNA, the CDR3 is TGCAGCGTCGAGAACAGGCCCCAAGAAGCTTTCTTT.